These T cell receptor beta chains were read from a single sample in a study of cytomegalovirus exposure and HLA in healthy donors. The method was immunoSEQ multiplex PCR; TCRdb's version includes in-frame clones alone and lacks a portion of them. The table lists roughly 110,000 clones, about 70% of them singletons. The source material was PBMCs. Every receptor here comes from a man younger than 45 in good health and CMV-seropositive. The CDR3 runs from the conserved cysteine through the conserved F or W. D genes are given only for firm matches. Clone size is stated in some rows and not others, as once, few, many or a class when expanded.

v_gene,j_gene,d_gene,abundance,CDR3nt,CDR3aa
TRBV5-1,TRBJ2-1,TRBD2,-,TGCGCCAGCAGCTTGGAGGGACTAGCGGTCAATGAGCAGTTCTTC,CASSLEGLAVNEQFF
TRBV21-1,TRBJ2-1,-,-,TGTGCCAGCAGCAAGTCTCTGACAGGGGATGAGCAGTTCTTC,CASSKSLTGDEQFF
TRBV19,TRBJ1-3,-,-,TGTGCCAGTAGTATAGGCAGCTCTGGAAACACCATATATTTT,CASSIGSSGNTIYF
TRBV7-9,TRBJ2-6,TRBD1,-,TGTTCCAGCAGCAAGACAGGGCTAGGGGCCAACGTCCTGACTTTC,CSSSKTGLGANVLTF
TRBV18,TRBJ1-5,TRBD1,-,TGTGCCAGCTCACCAGACAGGGTTAGCAATCAGCCCCAGCATTTT,CASSPDRVSNQPQHF
TRBV18,TRBJ2-1,-,-,TGTGCCAGCGTAACCGAAGGGGGGGCGCGCTACAATGAGCAGTTCTTC,CASVTEGGARYNEQFF
TRBV7-2,TRBJ1-5,-,-,TGTGCCAGCAGCTTAGCGCCCGGAGGAGATCAGCCCCAGCATTTT,CASSLAPGGDQPQHF
TRBV4-2,TRBJ1-1,-,few,TGTGCCAGCAGCCAAGGAGTGAACACTGAAGCTTTCTTT,CASSQGVNTEAFF
TRBV9,TRBJ1-4,-,-,TGTGCCAGCAGCGTAGGCGACTCCCTAAGGGGTGAAAAACTGTTTTTT,CASSVGDSLRGEKLFF
TRBV4-3,TRBJ2-2,-,-,TGCGCCAGCAGCCTACAGGGGAACACCGGGGAGCTGTTTTTT,CASSLQGNTGELFF
TRBV19,TRBJ1-1,TRBD1,-,TGTGCCAGTAAATATACGGGACAGCACACTGAAGCTTTCTTT,CASKYTGQHTEAFF